This passage covers 25 T cell receptor beta chains from one sample sequenced in a study of glioma-infiltrating T cells after dendritic cell vaccination (dated by TCRdb to the mid-2010s). The library was built by means of the immunoSEQ multiplex PCR assay. The source is immuneACCESS, and TCRdb retained only in-frame sequences with V and J called. Part of the clones is not carried over; for the studies checked, unresolved V genes explain less than half of this, and the remainder is unexplained. Present in this sample are approximately 82,000 clones, over 85% of which were seen just once. About 3% of the sample comes from the top ten. Source: blood, taken before dendritic cell vaccination. These receptors were collected from a human donor with glioblastoma.

This chain joins TRBV6-1 and TRBJ2-5; D is perhaps TRBD2 (6 bases). The CDR3 covers 15 residues. The germline V and J ends were trimmed by 5 bases and 5 bases, with 18 bases remaining between them. The germline V gene encodes CDR1 MNHNS and CDR2 SASEGT. CDR3 bases: TGTGCCAGCAGTCCGGAGGGGCTAGCGTGGGAGACCCAGTACTTC. This gives the protein CASSPEGLAWETQYF.

The chain recombines TRBV2 with TRBJ2-1, with TRBD2 as a possible D gene (6 bases). The CDR3 is 11 residues long. CDR1 is SNHLY and CDR2 is FYNNEI in the germline V gene. Trimming took 8 bases from V and 6 from J, leaving 8 bases between them. CDR3 nucleotides: TGTGCCAGCCACGGGGGCAATGAGCAGTTCTTC. It encodes CASHGGNEQFF.

The rearrangement joins TRBV5-1 to TRBJ1-2; 10 bases are a match to TRBD1. V lost 0 bases to trimming and J lost 8 bases; unmatched junction nucleotides: 10. Germline V CDR1 and CDR2: SGHRS, YFSETQ. The CDR3 spans 16 residues. This CDR3 reads CASSLVPGQGKEGYTF. CDR3 nucleotides: TGCGCCAGCAGCTTGGTCCCGGGACAGGGGAAGGAAGGCTACACCTTC. Together with reference TRBV5-1 and TRBJ1-2, the CDR3 gives the full variable domain: KAGVTQTPRYLIKTRGQQVTLSCSPISGHRSVSWYQQTPGQGLQFLFEYFSETQRNKGNFPGRFSGRQFSNSRSEMNVSTLELGDSALYLCASSLVPGQGKEGYTFGSGTRLTVV.

This chain connects TRBV27 to TRBJ1-2, with 8 bases that match TRBD1. The germline V gene has CDR1 MNHEY and CDR2 SMNVEV (reference sequence). With 6 bases clipped from V and 4 bases from J, the junction kept 10 bases outside the gene matches. This CDR3 is built from 15 residues. Written as DNA, the CDR3 is TGTGCCAGCAGGCTAACCCGGGACAGGCTCTATGGCTACACCTTC. It specifies CASRLTRDRLYGYTF.

The rearrangement uses TRBV19 and TRBJ2-7; D possibly corresponds to TRBD1 (6 bases). V dropped 5 bases and J dropped 1 base, with 18 bases sitting between them. The CDR3 spans 16 residues. Germline loops: CDR1 LNHDA, CDR2 SQIVND (reference sequence). CDR3 DNA sequence: TGTGCCAGTAGTCCCCCCGTGCAGGGGTCATCCTACGAGCAGTACTTC. Translation: CASSPPVQGSSYEQYF.

The genes are TRBV5-1 and TRBJ2-3; TRBD2 aligns across 13 bases. J gave up 10 bases and V 3 bases, and 8 bases lay outside the gene matches. The V gene's germline CDR1 is SGHRS and CDR2 YFSETQ. The CDR3 has 15 amino acids. The CDR3 is CASSSGLAGVGAQYF. The CDR3 nucleotides are TGCGCCAGCAGCTCCGGACTAGCGGGAGTGGGGGCGCAGTATTTT. Based on the CDR3 plus reference TRBV5-1 and TRBJ2-3, the full variable domain is KAGVTQTPRYLIKTRGQQVTLSCSPISGHRSVSWYQQTPGQGLQFLFEYFSETQRNKGNFPGRFSGRQFSNSRSEMNVSTLELGDSALYLCASSSGLAGVGAQYFGPGTRLTVL.

V and J are TRBV27 and TRBJ2-2; 7 positions agree with TRBD1. Germline loops: CDR1 MNHEY, CDR2 SMNVEV (reference sequence). Trimming at V came to 0 bases and at J to 0 bases, leaving 10 bases not matched to a gene. The CDR3 sequence is 19 residues long. DNA of the CDR3: TGTGCCAGCAGTTTATCGACGAAGCTGAGGGGGCCGAACACCGGGGAGCTGTTTTTT. It is translated as CASSLSTKLRGPNTGELFF.

In its sample, this clone was seen once. The chain carries TRBV18 and TRBJ2-1; perhaps TRBD2 as D (6 bases). The length of the CDR3 is 15 residues. Deletions cut 3 bases from V and 7 bases from J, with 16 bases between. Per the germline V gene, CDR1 is KGHSH and CDR2 is LQKENI. Written as DNA, the CDR3 is TGTGCCAGCTCACCGGGCGGGACGGGGCTGAATGAGCAGTTCTTC. As protein: CASSPGGTGLNEQFF. The variable domain in full, completed from reference TRBV18 and TRBJ2-1, reads NAGVMQNPRHLVRRRGQEARLRCSPMKGHSHVYWYRQLPEEGLKFMVYLQKENIIDESGMPKERFSAEFPKEGPSILRIQQVVRGDSAAYFCASSPGGTGLNEQFFGPGTRLTVL.

This clone has a handful of counts. The chain recombines TRBV6-6 with TRBJ2-1, with TRBD1 as a possible D gene (6 bases). Germline CDR1 is MNHNY and CDR2 is SVGAGI (reference sequence). The CDR3 extends over 15 amino acids. With 5 bases removed from V and 0 bases from J, the gap between germline ends came to 11 bases. DNA of the CDR3: TGTGCCAGCAGTCCCCAGGGGTCCTCCTACAATGAGCAGTTCTTC. The encoded protein is CASSPQGSSYNEQFF.

The chain uses TRBV9 and TRBJ2-2; 8 bases line up with TRBD1. Unmatched junction bases numbered 4, after V lost 0 bases and J lost 0 bases. This CDR3 is built from 17 residues. Germline values: CDR1 SGDLS, CDR2 YYNGEE. The DNA of the CDR3 is TGTGCCAGCAGCGTAGGAGGACAGGGAGCGAACACCGGGGAGCTGTTTTTT. Translating it yields CASSVGGQGANTGELFF.

The chain has TRBV5-4 and TRBJ1-1, with 8 nucleotides matching TRBD1. The CDR3 has 14 amino acids. In germline, CDR1 is SGHNT, CDR2 YYREEE (reference sequence). V trimming: 5 bases; J trimming: 4 bases; junction bases outside the gene matches: 7. The CDR3 is CASSFGQGLTEAFF. CDR3 coding DNA: TGTGCCAGCAGTTTCGGACAGGGCCTCACTGAAGCTTTCTTT.

V is TRBV6-1 and J is TRBJ2-3; tentatively, D is TRBD1 (6 bases). CDR1 and CDR2 from the germline V gene are MNHNS and SASEGT. The V gene lost 8 bases and the J gene lost 4 bases, with 16 bases spanning the gap. The CDR3 is made up of 14 amino acids. The CDR3 nucleotides are TGTGCCAGCGCCAGGGGAGTGGTTCCAGATACGCAGTATTTT. Protein sequence: CASARGVVPDTQYF.

On this clone itself: Other DNA sequences in this sample translate to the same CDR3. This sequence joins TRBV9 and TRBJ2-7; 9 bases fit TRBD1. The CDR3 is made up of 17 amino acids. The germline gives CDR1 SGDLS, CDR2 YYNGEE. V was pared by 3 bases and J by 1 base, with 11 bases of the junction left unmatched. This CDR3 is CASSAGVRDRGSYEQYF. The CDR3 DNA reads TGTGCCAGCAGCGCTGGGGTCCGAGACAGGGGGTCCTACGAGCAGTACTTC.

The chain uses TRBV9 and TRBJ2-2; D uncertain. Germline CDR1 is SGDLS and CDR2 is YYNGEE. This CDR3 comprises 15 residues. Deletions cut 0 bases from V and 1 base from J, with 7 bases between. The DNA for the CDR3 is TGTGCCAGCAGCGTAGCCCCAGGGAACACCGGGGAGCTGTTTTTT. The encoded protein is CASSVAPGNTGELFF.

This clone was observed once. The genes are TRBV5-4 and TRBJ1-1, with 8 bases lining up with TRBD1. CDR1 and CDR2 (germline): SGHNT, YYREEE (reference sequence). Trimming at V came to 5 bases and at J to 1 base, leaving 4 bases not matched to a gene. This CDR3 spans 14 amino acids. CDR3 residues: CASRWTGRNTEAFF. DNA for the CDR3: TGTGCCAGCAGATGGACAGGGCGGAACACTGAAGCTTTCTTT.

The chain employs TRBV6-1 and TRBJ2-3; D might be TRBD1 (5 bases). CDR3 length: 13 residues. Germline assignment: CDR1 MNHNS and CDR2 SASEGT. Between the trimmed V and J ends, which lost 3 bases and 4 bases, there was a span of 8 bases. The CDR3 DNA reads as TGTGCCAGCAGTGAGCAGGGTTCAGATACGCAGTATTTT. Translated, it gives CASSEQGSDTQYF.

The gene calls are TRBV11-2 and TRBJ2-2, with 9 bases fitting TRBD2. The junction had 6 bases not matched to a gene; V was cut back by 0 bases and J by 4 bases. This CDR3 spans 17 amino acids. Germline CDR1 and CDR2: SGHAT and FQNNGV. The CDR3 sequence is CASSLEPAGGRTGELFF. The CDR3 coding sequence is TGTGCCAGCAGCTTAGAGCCAGCGGGGGGCCGCACCGGGGAGCTGTTTTTT.

This chain joins TRBV5-1 and TRBJ2-2, with D perhaps matching TRBD1 (7 bases). The V gene lost 0 bases and the J gene lost 3 bases, with 18 bases spanning the gap. This CDR3 spans 18 amino acids. The V gene's germline CDR1 is SGHRS and CDR2 YFSETQ. The chain's CDR3 is CASSLGGGGAFHTGELFF. The CDR3 region has the DNA TGCGCCAGCAGCTTGGGTGGAGGGGGCGCATTTCACACCGGGGAGCTGTTTTTT.

V and J are TRBV12-5 and TRBJ1-4; D is unresolved. This CDR3 region has 15 residues. Germline V lookup: CDR1 LGHNT, CDR2 FRNRAP. Trimming pared 3 bases from V and 0 bases from J, leaving 8 bases between. The CDR3 reads CASGLTRATNEKLFF. The CDR3 coding sequence is TGTGCTAGTGGTTTAACTCGTGCAACTAATGAAAAACTGTTTTTT.

This clone was picked up one time. The chain employs TRBV18 and TRBJ1-4; D remains ambiguous. This CDR3 has 14 amino acids. CDR1 is KGHSH, CDR2 LQKENI, per germline. V was clipped by 3 bases and J by 4 bases, with 9 bases between them. The CDR3 bases are TGTGCCAGCTCACCTGGTAGTCATAATGAAAAACTGTTTTTT. Translated, it gives CASSPGSHNEKLFF.

The chain combines TRBV5-1 with TRBJ2-7; 7 nucleotides agree with TRBD2. Germline loops: CDR1 SGHRS, CDR2 YFSETQ. J was trimmed by 6 bases and V by 2 bases; bases with no gene match: 11. This CDR3 contains 15 residues. The CDR3 DNA reads as TGCGCCAGCAGCTTACTTTTCGGGACTACCGCCGAGCAGTACTTC. Encoded protein: CASSLLFGTTAEQYF.

This chain links TRBV30 with TRBJ1-5; possible D gene TRBD1, 6 bases. This CDR3 is 13 amino acids long. The germline V gene has CDR1 GTSNPN and CDR2 SVGIG (reference sequence). V shed 5 bases and J shed 3 bases, with 11 bases lying between them. Here the CDR3 reads CAWAGQHNQPQHF. In DNA, the CDR3 is TGTGCCTGGGCTGGACAGCACAATCAGCCCCAGCATTTT. Supplemented by reference TRBV30 and TRBJ1-5, the full variable domain reads SQTIHQWPATLVQPVGSPLSLECTVEGTSNPNLYWYRQAAGRGLQLLFYSVGIGQISSEVPQNLSASRPQDRQFILSSKKLLLSDSGFYLCAWAGQHNQPQHFGDGTRLSIL.

The chain recombines TRBV28 with TRBJ1-2; TRBD1 is a possible D gene (5 bases). This CDR3 is 15 amino acids long. The V gene's germline CDR1 is MDHEN and CDR2 SYDVKM. Between the trimmed V and J ends, which lost 7 bases and 4 bases, there was a span of 19 bases. As DNA, the CDR3 is TGTGCCAGCACTAATACAGGAGGGCTCGGCTATGGCTACACCTTC. It yields the protein CASTNTGGLGYGYTF.

The chain combines TRBV23-1 with TRBJ1-5; 8 positions match TRBD1. TRBV23-1 has ORF status, its function being uncertain. The J segment lost 1 base and the V segment lost 6 bases, leaving 14 bases of the junction unmatched. There are 18 residues in the CDR3. The CDR3 DNA sequence: TGCGCCAGCAGCCCCGACGGCGGCAGGGGGCCGAGCAATCAGCCCCAGCATTTT. Protein: CASSPDGGRGPSNQPQHF.

This chain links TRBV30 with TRBJ2-2, with 12 bases aligning to TRBD2. Losses at the gene ends were 5 bases for V and 6 bases for J; bases not matched to a gene: 10. CDR1 and CDR2 from the germline V gene are GTSNPN and SVGIG (reference sequence). The CDR3 has 16 residues. In DNA, the CDR3 is TGTGCCTGGGGCTCTAGCGGGGGGGGGCTTCCCGGGGAGCTGTTTTTT. It is translated as CAWGSSGGGLPGELFF.